Listed below are T cell receptor beta chains from one sample, sequenced in a study of cytomegalovirus exposure and HLA in healthy donors. Measured with immunoSEQ multiplex PCR; TCRdb has only the in-frame clones, and not every one. This sample contains approximately 40,000 clones. Sequenced sample: PBMCs. These receptors all come from a human donor in good health. CDR3s include the opening cysteine and the closing phenylalanine or tryptophan. The order of the fields is V gene, J gene, D gene, CDR3 DNA, CDR3 protein. The D gene is left open where the match is weak.

V: TRBV9; J: TRBJ2-1; D: -; DNA: TGTGCCAGCAGCCCTTACTCCTACAATGAGCAGTTCTTC; CDR3: CASSPYSYNEQFF
V: TRBV4-2; J: TRBJ2-5; D: -; DNA: TGTGCCAGCAGCCAACCAGACAGCCAAGAGACCCAGTACTTC; CDR3: CASSQPDSQETQYF
V: TRBV4-1; J: TRBJ1-1; D: -; DNA: TGCGCCAGCAGCCAAGGAAACATGAACACTGAAGCTTTCTTT; CDR3: CASSQGNMNTEAFF
V: TRBV5-6; J: TRBJ2-3; D: -; DNA: TGTGCCAGCAGCTTGAACTGGGGAGTTAGCACAGATACGCAGTATTTT; CDR3: CASSLNWGVSTDTQYF
V: TRBV27; J: TRBJ2-5; D: TRBD2; DNA: TGTGCCAGCAGTCCCGGACTAGCGGGGCAAGAGACCCAGTACTTC; CDR3: CASSPGLAGQETQYF
V: TRBV30; J: TRBJ2-1; D: -; DNA: TGTGCCTGGAGTGTACAGGGTAAAGAGCAGTTCTTC; CDR3: CAWSVQGKEQFF
V: TRBV9; J: TRBJ1-1; D: TRBD1; DNA: TGTGCCAGCAGCGTAGTAACAGGGGACACTGAAGCTTTCTTT; CDR3: CASSVVTGDTEAFF
V: TRBV5-4; J: TRBJ2-3; D: -; DNA: TGTGCCAGCAGCCCACCCGGCGGGGCTAGCACAGATACGCAGTATTTT; CDR3: CASSPPGGASTDTQYF
V: TRBV6-1; J: TRBJ1-6; D: -; DNA: TGTGCCAGCAGGGTCGACAGTTATAATTCACCCCTCCACTTT; CDR3: CASRVDSYNSPLHF
V: TRBV5-1; J: TRBJ2-2; D: -; DNA: TGCGCCAGCAGCTTGACCATACTGGGAGCCGGGGAGCTGTTTTTT; CDR3: CASSLTILGAGELFF